This T cell receptor beta chain was found in a study of shared clonotypes between healthy human individuals. Study as a whole: Aged 18 to 49, the donors were two women and a few men.

Germline values: CDR1 MDHEN, CDR2 SYDVKM. J lost 6 bases, V lost 5 bases, and 7 bases had no gene match. This CDR3 is built from 16 residues. This was a deep-level run. Sequencing was performed with immunoSEQ multiplex PCR; in TCRdb, only in-frame clones are kept and a portion is missing. The sample yields 470,000 or so clones, more than 65% seen once. In the case of this clone: The target antigen is unknown.

Study results and caveats: In this cohort, only blood was sampled, and tissue repertoires likely differ.

Donors, without exception, were Caucasian adults residing in Nashville, Tennessee. Input material: PBMCs. This clonotype was sampled from a woman aged 40 to 50 in good health. Some clones in this sample may be carry-over from other donors' samples. V and J are TRBV28 and TRBJ1-6; 10 positions match TRBD1. The CDR3 DNA is TGTGCCAGCAGTAAAGACAGGGGGCTAAGTAATTCACCCCTCCACTTT. It codes for CASSKDRGLSNSPLHF.